These 6 T cell receptor beta chains were sequenced from one sample in a study of cytomegalovirus exposure and HLA in healthy donors. PCR employed 60 Vbeta and 13 Jbeta primers. TCRdb's copy holds only in-frame clones and misses some; the assay was immunoSEQ multiplex PCR. The sample includes 100,000 or so clones, 12% of them seen just once. Material for sequencing was PBMCs. These TCRs come from a man aged 40-49 years in good health and CMV-seropositive.

The chain combines TRBV7-8 with TRBJ2-7; D remains unclear. In germline, CDR1 is SGHVS, CDR2 FQNEAQ. With 1 base removed from V and 6 bases from J, the gap between germline ends came to 4 bases. The CDR3 loop spans 11 amino acids. The CDR3 nucleotides read TGTGCCAGCAGCTTAGTTATCGAGCAGTACTTC. This encodes CASSLVIEQYF.

V usage is TRBV6-5 and J usage is TRBJ2-7; 16 nucleotides agree with TRBD2. V lost 6 bases, J lost 6 bases, and 2 bases stayed unmatched. Germline V CDR1 and CDR2: MNHEY, SVGAGI. CDR3 length: 14 residues. The CDR3 is CASRGTSGRVEQYF. In DNA form, the CDR3 reads TGTGCCAGCAGAGGGACTAGCGGGAGGGTCGAGCAGTACTTC.

There are a few counts of this clone. The J gene is TRBJ1-5, the V gene TRBV27, with 11 bases aligning to TRBD1. The CDR3 sequence is 17 residues long. Germline V gene data show CDR1 as MNHEY and CDR2 as SMNVEV (reference sequence). Trimming took 6 bases from V and 2 from J; bases not matched to a gene: 9. In DNA, the CDR3 is TGTGCCAGCAGCATCGGACAGGGGGCCTATGGCAATCAGCCCCAGCATTTT. Translating gives CASSIGQGAYGNQPQHF.

This clone was recorded a few times. The J gene is TRBJ2-1, the V gene TRBV18, with 10 positions matching TRBD2. V dropped 2 bases and J dropped 3; count of bases not matched to a gene: 1. Germline assignment: CDR1 KGHSH and CDR2 LQKENI. CDR3 length: 15 amino acids. CDR3 protein: CASSPSSGSYNEQFF. In nucleotides, the CDR3 is TGTGCCAGCTCACCATCTAGCGGGAGCTACAATGAGCAGTTCTTC.

V usage is TRBV29-1 and J usage is TRBJ2-7, with 7 positions matching TRBD2. Unmatched junction bases numbered 16, after V lost 1 base and J lost 7 bases. Germline-derived CDR1 and CDR2 are SQVTM and ANQGSEA. This CDR3 is 16 amino acids long. Here the CDR3 reads CSVEGGAAGATNEQYF. CDR3 sequence (DNA): TGCAGCGTTGAAGGGGGCGCGGCGGGAGCTACGAATGAGCAGTACTTC.

The genes are TRBV7-2 and TRBJ2-2; 10 nucleotides line up with TRBD2. The V gene end was trimmed by 8 bases and the J gene end by 4 bases; junction bases not matched to a gene: 10. Germline values: CDR1 SGHTA, CDR2 FQGNSA. The CDR3 extends over 16 amino acids. CDR3: CASPKTSGISTGELFF. CDR3 in DNA: TGTGCCAGCCCTAAAACTAGCGGGATTTCCACCGGGGAGCTGTTTTTT.